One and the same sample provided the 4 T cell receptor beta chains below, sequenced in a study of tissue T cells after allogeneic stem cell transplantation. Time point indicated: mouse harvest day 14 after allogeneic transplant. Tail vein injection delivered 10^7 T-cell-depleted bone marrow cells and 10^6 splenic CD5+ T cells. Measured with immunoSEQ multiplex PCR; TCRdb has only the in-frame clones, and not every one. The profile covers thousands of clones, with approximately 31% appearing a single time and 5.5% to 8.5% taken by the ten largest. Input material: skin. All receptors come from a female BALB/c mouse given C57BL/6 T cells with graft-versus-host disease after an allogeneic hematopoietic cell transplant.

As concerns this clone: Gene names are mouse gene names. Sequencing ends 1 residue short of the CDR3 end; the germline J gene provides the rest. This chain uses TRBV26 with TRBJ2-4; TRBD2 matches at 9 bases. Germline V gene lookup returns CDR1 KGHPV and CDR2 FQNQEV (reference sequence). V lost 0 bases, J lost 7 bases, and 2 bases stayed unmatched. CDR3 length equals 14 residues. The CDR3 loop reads CASSLSGLGDTLYF. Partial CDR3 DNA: TGTGCCAGCAGTCTGTCGGGACTGGGAGACACCTTGTAC.

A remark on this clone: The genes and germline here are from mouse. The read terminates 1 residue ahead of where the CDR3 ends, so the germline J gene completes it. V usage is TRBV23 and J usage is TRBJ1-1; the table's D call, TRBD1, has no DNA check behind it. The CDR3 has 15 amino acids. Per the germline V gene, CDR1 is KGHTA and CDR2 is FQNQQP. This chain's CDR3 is CSSSRDSKSNTEVFF. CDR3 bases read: TGCTCCAGCAGTCGGGACAGCAAATCAAACACAGAAGTCTTC.

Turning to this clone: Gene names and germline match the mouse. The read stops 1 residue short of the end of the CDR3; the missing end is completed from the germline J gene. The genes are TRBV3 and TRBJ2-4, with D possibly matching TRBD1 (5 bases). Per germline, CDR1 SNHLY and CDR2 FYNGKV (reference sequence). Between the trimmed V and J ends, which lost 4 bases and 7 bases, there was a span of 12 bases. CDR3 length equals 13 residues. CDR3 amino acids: CASSSQGGDTLYF. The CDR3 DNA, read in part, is TGTGCCAGCAGCTCCCAGGGAGGGGACACCTTGTAC.

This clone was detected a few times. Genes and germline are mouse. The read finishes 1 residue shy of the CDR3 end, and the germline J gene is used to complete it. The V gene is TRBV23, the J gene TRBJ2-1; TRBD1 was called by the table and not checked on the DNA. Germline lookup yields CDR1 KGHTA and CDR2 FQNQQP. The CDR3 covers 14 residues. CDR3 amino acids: CSSSYRGDYAEQFF. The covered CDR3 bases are TGCTCCAGCAGTTACAGGGGGGATTATGCTGAGCAGTTC.